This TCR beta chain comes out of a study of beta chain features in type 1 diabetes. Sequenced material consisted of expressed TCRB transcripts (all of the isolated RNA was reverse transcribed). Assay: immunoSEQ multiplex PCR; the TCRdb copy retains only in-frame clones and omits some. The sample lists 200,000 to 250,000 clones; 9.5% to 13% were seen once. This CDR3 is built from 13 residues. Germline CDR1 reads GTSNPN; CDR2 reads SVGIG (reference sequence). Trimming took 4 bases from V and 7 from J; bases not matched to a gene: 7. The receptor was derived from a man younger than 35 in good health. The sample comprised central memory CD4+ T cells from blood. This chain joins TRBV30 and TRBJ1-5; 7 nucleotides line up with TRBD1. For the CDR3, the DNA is TGTGCCTGGAATCAGGGGGTGAGACAGCCCCAGCATTTT. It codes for CAWNQGVRQPQHF. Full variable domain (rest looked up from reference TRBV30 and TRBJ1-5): SQTIHQWPATLVQPVGSPLSLECTVEGTSNPNLYWYRQAAGRGLQLLFYSVGIGQISSEVPQNLSASRPQDRQFILSSKKLLLSDSGFYLCAWNQGVRQPQHFGDGTRLSIL.